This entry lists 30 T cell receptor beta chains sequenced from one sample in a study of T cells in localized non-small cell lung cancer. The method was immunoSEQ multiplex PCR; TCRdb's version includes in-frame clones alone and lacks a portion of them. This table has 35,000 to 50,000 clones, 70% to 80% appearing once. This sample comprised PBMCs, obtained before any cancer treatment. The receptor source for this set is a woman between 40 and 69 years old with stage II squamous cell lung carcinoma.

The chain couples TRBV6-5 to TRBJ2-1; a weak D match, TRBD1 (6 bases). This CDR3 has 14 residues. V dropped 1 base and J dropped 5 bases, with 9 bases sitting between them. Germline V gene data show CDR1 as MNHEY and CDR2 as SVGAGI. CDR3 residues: CASSYFQGNNEQFF. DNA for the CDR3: TGTGCCAGCAGTTACTTTCAGGGGAACAATGAGCAGTTCTTC.

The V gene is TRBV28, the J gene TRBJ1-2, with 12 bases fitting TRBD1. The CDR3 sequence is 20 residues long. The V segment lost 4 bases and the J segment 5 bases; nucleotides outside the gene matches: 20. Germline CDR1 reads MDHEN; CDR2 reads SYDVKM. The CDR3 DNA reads TGTGCCAGCAGTTCCCGTTTGCCCGGGACAGGGGGCTTCGTGAAGTATGGCTACACCTTC. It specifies CASSSRLPGTGGFVKYGYTF.

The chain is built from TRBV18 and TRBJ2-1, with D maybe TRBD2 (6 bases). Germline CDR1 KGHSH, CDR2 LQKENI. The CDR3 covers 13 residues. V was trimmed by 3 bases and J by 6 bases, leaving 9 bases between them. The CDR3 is CASSPVGGNEQFF. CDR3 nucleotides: TGTGCCAGCTCACCGGTGGGGGGCAATGAGCAGTTCTTC.

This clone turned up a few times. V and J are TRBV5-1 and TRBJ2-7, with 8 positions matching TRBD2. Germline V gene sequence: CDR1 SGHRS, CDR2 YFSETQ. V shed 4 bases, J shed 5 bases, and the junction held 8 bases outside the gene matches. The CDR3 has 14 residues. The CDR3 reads CASSPDFGGDEQYF. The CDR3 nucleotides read TGCGCCAGCAGCCCTGATTTCGGGGGGGACGAGCAGTACTTC.

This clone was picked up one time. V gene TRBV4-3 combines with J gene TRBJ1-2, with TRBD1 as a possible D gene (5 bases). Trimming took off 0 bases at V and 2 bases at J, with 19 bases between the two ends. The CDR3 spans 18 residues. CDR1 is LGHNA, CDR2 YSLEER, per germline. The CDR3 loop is CASSQDRPGAGGNYGYTF. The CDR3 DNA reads TGCGCCAGCAGCCAAGATCGCCCTGGGGCAGGAGGAAACTATGGCTACACCTTC.

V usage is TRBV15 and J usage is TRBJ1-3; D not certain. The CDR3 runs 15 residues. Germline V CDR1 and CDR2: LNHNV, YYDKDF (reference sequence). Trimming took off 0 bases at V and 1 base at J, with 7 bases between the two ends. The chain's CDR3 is CATSRDRGSGNTIYF. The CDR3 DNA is TGTGCCACCAGCAGAGATCGGGGATCTGGAAACACCATATATTTT.

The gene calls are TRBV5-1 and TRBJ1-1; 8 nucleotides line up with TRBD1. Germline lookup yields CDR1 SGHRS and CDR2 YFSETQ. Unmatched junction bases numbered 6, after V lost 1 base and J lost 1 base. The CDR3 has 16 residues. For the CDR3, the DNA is TGCGCCAGCAGCTTGAGGCAGGGGGCGGGGAACACTGAAGCTTTCTTT. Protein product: CASSLRQGAGNTEAFF.

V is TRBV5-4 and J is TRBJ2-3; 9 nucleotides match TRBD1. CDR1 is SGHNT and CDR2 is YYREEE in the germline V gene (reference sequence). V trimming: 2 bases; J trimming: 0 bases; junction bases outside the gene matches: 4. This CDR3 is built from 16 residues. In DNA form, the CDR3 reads TGTGCCAGCAGCTTCGACAGGGGGATAAGCACAGATACGCAGTATTTT. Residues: CASSFDRGISTDTQYF.

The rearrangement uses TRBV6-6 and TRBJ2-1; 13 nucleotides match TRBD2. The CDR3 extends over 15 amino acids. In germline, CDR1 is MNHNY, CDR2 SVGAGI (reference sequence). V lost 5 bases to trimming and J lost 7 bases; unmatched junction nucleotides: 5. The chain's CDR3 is CASSGGTSGTNEQFF. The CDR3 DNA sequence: TGTGCCAGCAGTGGGGGGACTAGCGGGACTAATGAGCAGTTCTTC.

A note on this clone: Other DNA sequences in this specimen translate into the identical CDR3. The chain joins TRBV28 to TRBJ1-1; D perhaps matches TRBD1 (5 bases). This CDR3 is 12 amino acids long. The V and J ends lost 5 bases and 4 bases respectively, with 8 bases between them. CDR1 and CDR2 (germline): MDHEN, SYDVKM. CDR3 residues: CASSLGTTEAFF. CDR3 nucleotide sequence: TGTGCCAGCAGTCTCGGGACCACTGAAGCTTTCTTT.

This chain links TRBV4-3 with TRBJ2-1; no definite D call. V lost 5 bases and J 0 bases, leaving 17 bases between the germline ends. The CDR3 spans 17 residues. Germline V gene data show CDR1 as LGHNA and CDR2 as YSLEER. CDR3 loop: CASSSFGGLSSYNEQFF. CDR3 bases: TGCGCCAGCAGCTCCTTTGGCGGTTTGAGCTCCTACAATGAGCAGTTCTTC.

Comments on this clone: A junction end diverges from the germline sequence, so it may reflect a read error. Written as DNA, the CDR3 is TGTGCTAGCAGCTTCTTAGCGGACAATGAGCAGTTCTTC. Its protein product is CASSFLADNEQFF. The chain couples TRBV7-7 to TRBJ2-1; D possibly corresponds to TRBD2 (6 bases). This CDR3 contains 13 residues. CDR1 SSHAT and CDR2 FNYEAQ come from the germline V gene (reference sequence).

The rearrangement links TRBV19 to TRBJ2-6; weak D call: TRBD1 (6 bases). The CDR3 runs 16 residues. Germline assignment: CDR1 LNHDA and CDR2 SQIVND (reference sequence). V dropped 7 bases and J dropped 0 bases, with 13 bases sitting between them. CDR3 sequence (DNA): TGTGCCAGTACAAGGACAGTGCGCTCTGGGGCCAACGTCCTGACTTTC. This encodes CASTRTVRSGANVLTF.

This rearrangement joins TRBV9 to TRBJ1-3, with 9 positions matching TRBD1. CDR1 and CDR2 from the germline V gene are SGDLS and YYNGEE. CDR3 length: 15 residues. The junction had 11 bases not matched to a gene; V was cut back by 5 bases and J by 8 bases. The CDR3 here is CASSTGQGNIDTIYF. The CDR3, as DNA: TGTGCCAGCAGTACGGGACAGGGTAATATTGACACCATATATTTT.

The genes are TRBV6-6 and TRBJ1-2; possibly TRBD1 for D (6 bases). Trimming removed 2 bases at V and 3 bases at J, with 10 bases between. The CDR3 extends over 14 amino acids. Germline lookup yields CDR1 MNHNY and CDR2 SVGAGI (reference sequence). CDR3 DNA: TGTGCCAGCAGTTACAGATCAGGGGACTATGGCTACACCTTC. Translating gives CASSYRSGDYGYTF.

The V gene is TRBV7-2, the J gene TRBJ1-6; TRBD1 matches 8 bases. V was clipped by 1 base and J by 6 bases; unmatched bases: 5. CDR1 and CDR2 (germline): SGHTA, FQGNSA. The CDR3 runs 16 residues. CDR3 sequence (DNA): TGTGCCAGCAGCTTAGTCGGGACAGGCTTTAATTCACCCCTCCACTTT. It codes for CASSLVGTGFNSPLHF.

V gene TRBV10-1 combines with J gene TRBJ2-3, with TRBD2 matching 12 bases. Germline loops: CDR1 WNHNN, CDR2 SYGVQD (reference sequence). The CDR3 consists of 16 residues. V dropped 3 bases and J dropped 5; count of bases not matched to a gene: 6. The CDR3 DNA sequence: TGCGCCAGCAGTGAACTAGCGGGAGGTTGGTTAGATACGCAGTATTTT. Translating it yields CASSELAGGWLDTQYF.

CDR3 DNA: TGTGCCAGCAGTGCGACGCCCGAGCAGTTCTTC. Its protein is CASSATPEQFF. The chain carries TRBV7-9 and TRBJ2-1, with D uncertain. The CDR3 totals 11 residues. V lost 6 bases and J 10 bases, leaving 10 bases between the germline ends. Germline V gene sequence: CDR1 SEHNR, CDR2 FQNEAQ (reference sequence).

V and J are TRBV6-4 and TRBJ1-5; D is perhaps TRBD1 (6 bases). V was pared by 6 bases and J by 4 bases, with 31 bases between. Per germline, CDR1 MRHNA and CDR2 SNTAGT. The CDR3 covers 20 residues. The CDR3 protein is CASSYASGTGHNRSNQPQHF. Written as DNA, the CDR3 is TGTGCCAGCAGCTACGCTTCCGGGACGGGACACAACCGATCGAATCAGCCCCAGCATTTT.

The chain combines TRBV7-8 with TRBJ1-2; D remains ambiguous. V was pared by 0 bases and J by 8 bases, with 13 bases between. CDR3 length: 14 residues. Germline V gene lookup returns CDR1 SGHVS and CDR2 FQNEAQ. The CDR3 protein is CASSLAGSYLGYTF. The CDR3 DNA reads TGTGCCAGCAGCTTAGCGGGCAGTTACTTAGGCTACACCTTC.

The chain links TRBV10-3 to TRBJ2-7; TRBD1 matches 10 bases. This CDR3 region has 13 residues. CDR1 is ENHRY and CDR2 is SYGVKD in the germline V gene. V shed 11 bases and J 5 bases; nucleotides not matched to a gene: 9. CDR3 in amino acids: CASSGTGVHEQYF. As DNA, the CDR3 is TGTGCCTCTTCCGGGACAGGGGTCCACGAGCAGTACTTC.

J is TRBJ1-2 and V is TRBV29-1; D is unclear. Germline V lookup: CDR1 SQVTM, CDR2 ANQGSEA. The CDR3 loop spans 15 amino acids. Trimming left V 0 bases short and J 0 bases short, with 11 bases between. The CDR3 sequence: CSVEDQRGANYGYTF. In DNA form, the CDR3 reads TGCAGCGTTGAAGATCAGAGAGGAGCTAACTATGGCTACACCTTC.

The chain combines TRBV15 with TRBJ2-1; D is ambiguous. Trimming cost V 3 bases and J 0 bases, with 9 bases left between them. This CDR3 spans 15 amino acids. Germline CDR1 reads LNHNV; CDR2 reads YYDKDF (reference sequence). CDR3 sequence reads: CATSSVSSSYNEQFF. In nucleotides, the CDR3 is TGTGCCACCAGCAGTGTCTCGAGCTCCTACAATGAGCAGTTCTTC. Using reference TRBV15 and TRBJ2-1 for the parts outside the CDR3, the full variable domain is DAMVIQNPRYQVTQFGKPVTLSCSQTLNHNVMYWYQQKSSQAPKLLFHYYDKDFNNEADTPDNFQSRRPNTSFCFLDIRSPGLGDTAMYLCATSSVSSSYNEQFFGPGTRLTVL.

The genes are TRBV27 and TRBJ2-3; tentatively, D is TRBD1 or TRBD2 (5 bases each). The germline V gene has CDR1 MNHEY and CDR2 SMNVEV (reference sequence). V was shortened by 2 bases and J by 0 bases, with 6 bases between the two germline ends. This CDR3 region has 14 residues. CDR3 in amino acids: CASSLGDSTDTQYF. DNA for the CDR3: TGTGCCAGCAGTTTAGGGGACAGCACAGATACGCAGTATTTT.

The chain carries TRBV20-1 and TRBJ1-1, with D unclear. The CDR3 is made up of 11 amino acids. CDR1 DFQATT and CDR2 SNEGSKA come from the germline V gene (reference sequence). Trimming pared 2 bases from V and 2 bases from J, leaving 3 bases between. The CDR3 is CSARPNTEAFF. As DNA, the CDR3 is TGCAGTGCTAGACCTAACACTGAAGCTTTCTTT.

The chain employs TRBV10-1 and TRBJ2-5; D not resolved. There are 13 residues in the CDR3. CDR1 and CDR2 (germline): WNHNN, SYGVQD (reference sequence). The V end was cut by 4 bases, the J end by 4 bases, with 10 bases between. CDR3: CASSGNPAETQYF. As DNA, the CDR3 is TGCGCCAGCAGTGGGAACCCTGCAGAGACCCAGTACTTC.

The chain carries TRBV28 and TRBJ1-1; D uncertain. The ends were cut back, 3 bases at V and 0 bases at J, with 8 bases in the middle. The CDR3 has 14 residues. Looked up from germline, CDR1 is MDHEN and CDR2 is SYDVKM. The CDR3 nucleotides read TGTGCCAGCAGTTTGACAAGAATGAACACTGAAGCTTTCTTT. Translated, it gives CASSLTRMNTEAFF.

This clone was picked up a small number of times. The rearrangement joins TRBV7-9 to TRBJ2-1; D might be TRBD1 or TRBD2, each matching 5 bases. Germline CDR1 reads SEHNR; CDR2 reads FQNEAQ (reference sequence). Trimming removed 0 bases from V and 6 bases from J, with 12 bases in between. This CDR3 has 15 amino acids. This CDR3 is CASSLANRDLNEQFF. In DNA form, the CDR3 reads TGTGCCAGCAGCTTAGCTAACCGGGACCTCAATGAGCAGTTCTTC.

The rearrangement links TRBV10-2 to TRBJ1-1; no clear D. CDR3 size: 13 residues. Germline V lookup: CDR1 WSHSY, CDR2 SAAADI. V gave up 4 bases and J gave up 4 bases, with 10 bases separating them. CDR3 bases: TGCGCCAGCAGTGTGCAGGAGGCCACTGAAGCTTTCTTT. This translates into CASSVQEATEAFF.

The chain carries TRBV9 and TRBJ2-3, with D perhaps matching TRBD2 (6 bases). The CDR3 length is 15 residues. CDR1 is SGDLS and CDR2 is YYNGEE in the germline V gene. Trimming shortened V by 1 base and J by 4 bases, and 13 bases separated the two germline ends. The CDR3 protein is CASSVMEGQADTQYF. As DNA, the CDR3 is TGTGCCAGCAGCGTAATGGAGGGCCAAGCAGATACGCAGTATTTT.